What follows are 30 T cell receptor beta chains derived from one specimen sequenced in a study of blood T cell repertoires in COVID-19 (TCRdb year 2020). The receptor library was made with the immunoSEQ multiplex PCR assay. The source is immuneACCESS, and TCRdb retained only in-frame sequences with V and J called. Part of the clones is not carried over; for the studies checked, unresolved V genes explain less than half of this, and the remainder is unexplained. The sample records 400,000 to 500,000 clones, 70% to 90% of which are singletons. 1.4% to 1.5% of the sample is in the top ten clones. Sequenced sample: peripheral blood. Receptors were obtained from a woman in her 30s with active or convalescent COVID-19.

This clone was recorded once. The chain employs TRBV10-1 and TRBJ2-7; 11 bases map to TRBD2. The ends lost 4 bases at V and 6 bases at J; junction bases unmatched: 8. The CDR3 runs 15 residues. Germline V gene data show CDR1 as WNHNN and CDR2 as SYGVQD (reference sequence). The CDR3: CASSGPGLAVSEQYF. The CDR3 region has the DNA TGCGCCAGCAGTGGACCGGGACTAGCGGTTTCCGAGCAGTACTTC.

CDR3 residues: CASSSYGVSYEQYF. DNA of the CDR3: TGTGCCAGCAGCTCCTACGGAGTCTCCTACGAGCAGTACTTC. The V and J genes are TRBV5-4 and TRBJ2-7, with D unresolved. Per germline, CDR1 SGHNT and CDR2 YYREEE (reference sequence). Trimming shortened V by 3 bases and J by 0 bases, and 10 bases separated the two germline ends. The CDR3 is 14 amino acids.

The CDR3 nucleotides are TGTGCCAGCAGTGAGAGGGGACTGGTGAGGGAGCAGTACTTC. This codes for CASSERGLVREQYF. V is TRBV6-1 and J is TRBJ2-7, with D possibly TRBD2 on 6 matching bases. V was pared by 3 bases and J by 7 bases, with 16 bases between. The CDR3 extends over 14 amino acids. Germline-derived CDR1 and CDR2 are MNHNS and SASEGT.

Worth noting for this clone: Additional DNA sequences in this sample encode the identical CDR3. The CDR3 reads CASSPGQISGNTIYF. The CDR3 nucleotides are TGTGCCAGCTCACCAGGACAGATCTCTGGAAACACCATATATTTT. The chain joins TRBV18 to TRBJ1-3; D might be TRBD1 (6 bases). Germline CDR1 KGHSH, CDR2 LQKENI. The CDR3 runs 15 residues. The V end was cut by 2 bases, the J end by 0 bases, with 8 bases between.

A few counts support this clone. This chain links TRBV19 with TRBJ1-1; D might be TRBD1 (6 bases). Trimming took 7 bases from V and 0 from J, leaving 9 bases between them. The germline CDR1 and CDR2 sequences are LNHDA and SQIVND (reference sequence). CDR3 length equals 13 residues. The CDR3 spells CASKRDMNTEAFF. The CDR3 DNA is TGTGCCAGTAAACGGGACATGAACACTGAAGCTTTCTTT.

The rearrangement uses TRBV6-5 and TRBJ1-1, with 8 bases identical to TRBD1. CDR3 length: 14 amino acids. V lost 6 bases to trimming and J lost 0 bases; unmatched junction nucleotides: 3. Germline CDR1 reads MNHEY; CDR2 reads SVGAGI. Here the CDR3 DNA reads TGTGCCAGCAGGGACAGGGAAATGAACACTGAAGCTTTCTTT. Amino acids: CASRDREMNTEAFF.

The chain couples TRBV19 to TRBJ1-1; D might be TRBD1 (5 bases). This CDR3 spans 15 amino acids. The V gene's germline CDR1 is LNHDA and CDR2 SQIVND (reference sequence). Trimming cost V 3 bases and J 4 bases, with 15 bases left between them. The CDR3 here is CASSIQGYGSTEAFF. CDR3 in DNA: TGTGCCAGTAGTATTCAGGGTTACGGGAGCACTGAAGCTTTCTTT.

This chain links TRBV5-4 with TRBJ2-7; D is ambiguous. Trimming removed 0 bases at V and 6 bases at J, with 19 bases between. This CDR3 spans 16 amino acids. The germline gives CDR1 SGHNT, CDR2 YYREEE (reference sequence). CDR3 bases: TGTGCCAGCAGCTTGGACCGAAGTCTGGTCTCGGGCGAGCAGTACTTC. Its protein product is CASSLDRSLVSGEQYF.

The chain has TRBV30 and TRBJ1-4; TRBD1 matches 9 bases. The CDR3 is 16 amino acids. The J segment lost 2 bases and the V segment lost 5 bases, leaving 9 bases of the junction unmatched. Per the germline V gene, CDR1 is GTSNPN and CDR2 is SVGIG (reference sequence). CDR3 DNA sequence: TGTGCCTGGGCCCCGGGACAGGGCACTACTAATGAAAAACTGTTTTTT. Translated: CAWAPGQGTTNEKLFF.

This chain uses TRBV19 with TRBJ2-5, with D perhaps matching TRBD2 (6 bases). Trimming removed 5 bases from V and 2 bases from J, with 12 bases in between. The CDR3 loop spans 14 amino acids. Germline CDR1 and CDR2: LNHDA and SQIVND (reference sequence). CDR3 nucleotide sequence: TGTGCCAGTAGTTTGGTTAGCGGTCAAGAGACCCAGTACTTC. It codes for CASSLVSGQETQYF.

Here the CDR3 reads CASSHAQPRVLNQPQHF. CDR3 coding DNA: TGTGCCAGTAGTCACGCCCAGCCGAGGGTCTTGAATCAGCCCCAGCATTTT. The chain joins TRBV19 to TRBJ1-5; D not resolved. This CDR3 spans 17 amino acids. Germline CDR1 LNHDA, CDR2 SQIVND (reference sequence). V was pared by 5 bases and J by 4 bases, with 21 bases between.

J is TRBJ1-5 and V is TRBV19; D possibly corresponds to TRBD1 (6 bases). This CDR3 spans 14 amino acids. CDR1 and CDR2 from the germline V gene are LNHDA and SQIVND (reference sequence). Trimming pared 3 bases from V and 6 bases from J, leaving 12 bases between. The CDR3 nucleotides are TGTGCCAGTAGTATCGGCAGGGGCCCTCAGCCCCAGCATTTT. Its protein is CASSIGRGPQPQHF.

This clone was counted between two and nine times. The V gene is TRBV7-9, the J gene TRBJ1-2; 10 bases align to TRBD1. The CDR3 totals 18 residues. Germline-derived CDR1 and CDR2 are SEHNR and FQNEAQ (reference sequence). V trimming: 5 bases; J trimming: 4 bases; junction bases outside the gene matches: 16. The DNA for the CDR3 is TGTGCCAGCAGCCAACCGGGACAGGGGACTCCACGTCTCTATGGCTACACCTTC. Its translation: CASSQPGQGTPRLYGYTF.

Only one count was recorded for this clone. The J gene is TRBJ2-5, the V gene TRBV19; TRBD1 is a possible D gene (5 bases). Trimming shortened V by 1 base and J by 2 bases, and 17 bases separated the two germline ends. Germline lookup yields CDR1 LNHDA and CDR2 SQIVND (reference sequence). CDR3 length: 17 amino acids. CDR3 sequence (DNA): TGTGCCAGTAGTATAGGACCCCCCAGGGATTTGCAAGAGACCCAGTACTTC. Translating gives CASSIGPPRDLQETQYF.

The table lists this clone with a few counts. V is TRBV12-3 or TRBV12-4 and J is TRBJ1-6; TRBD1 matches 9 bases. V lost 5 bases to trimming and J lost 9 bases; unmatched junction nucleotides: 2. The CDR3 spans 13 residues. CDR3 in amino acids: CASSGQGTSPLHF. In DNA, the CDR3 is TGTGCCAGCAGTGGACAGGGGACTTCACCCCTCCACTTT.

V and J are TRBV9 and TRBJ1-6; D gene uncertain. CDR3 length equals 13 residues. V lost 5 bases to trimming and J lost 8 bases, with 11 bases between them. CDR1 is SGDLS, CDR2 YYNGEE, per germline. The CDR3 coding sequence is TGTGCCAGCAGTCCCGGGAGGGATTCACCCCTCCACTTT. Translating gives CASSPGRDSPLHF.

The chain links TRBV13 to TRBJ2-3, with D unresolved. The germline V and J ends were trimmed by 1 base and 3 bases, with 2 bases remaining between them. The CDR3 contains 12 residues. Germline V CDR1 and CDR2: PRHDT, FYEKMQ (reference sequence). CDR3 sequence: CASSLVTDTQYF. CDR3 bases: TGTGCCAGCAGCTTAGTAACAGATACGCAGTATTTT.

For this clone: Other DNA sequences from this sample encode an identical CDR3 as well. The chain uses TRBV19 and TRBJ2-7; 8 bases are shared with TRBD2. The germline V gene has CDR1 LNHDA and CDR2 SQIVND (reference sequence). This CDR3 region has 15 residues. V was clipped by 1 base and J by 2 bases; unmatched bases: 4. The CDR3 loop reads CASSIGGGTTYEQYF. The CDR3 region has the DNA TGTGCCAGTAGTATAGGCGGGGGGACGACCTACGAGCAGTACTTC.

The chain uses TRBV2 and TRBJ1-1; 9 bases are a match to TRBD1. Germline-derived CDR1 and CDR2 are SNHLY and FYNNEI. The CDR3 sequence is 13 residues long. V shed 7 bases and J 6 bases; nucleotides not matched to a gene: 6. The CDR3 DNA reads TGTGCCAGCACGCGGGACAGGGAGCCTGAAGCTTTCTTT. Translation gives CASTRDREPEAFF. The entire variable domain, with the rest obtained from reference TRBV2 and TRBJ1-1, is as follows: EPEVTQTPSHQVTQMGQEVILRCVPISNHLYFYWYRQILGQKVEFLVSFYNNEISEKSEIFDDQFSVERPDGSNFTLKIRSTKLEDSAMYFCASTRDREPEAFFGQGTRLTVV.

V is TRBV20-1 and J is TRBJ2-3; 10 nucleotides align to TRBD2. This CDR3 has 18 amino acids. J lost 3 bases, V lost 3 bases, and 15 bases had no gene match. Germline loops: CDR1 DFQATT, CDR2 SNEGSKA (reference sequence). The CDR3 region is CSASSSGSWGPLTDTQYF. The DNA for the CDR3 is TGCAGTGCTAGTTCTAGCGGGAGCTGGGGACCACTGACAGATACGCAGTATTTT.

Concerning this clone: Distinct nucleotide sequences in the sample also encode this CDR3. The genes are TRBV7-9 and TRBJ1-1, with no clear D. The V and J ends lost 3 bases and 1 base respectively, with 6 bases between them. The CDR3 length is 13 residues. CDR1 SEHNR and CDR2 FQNEAQ come from the germline V gene (reference sequence). CDR3 bases: TGTGCCAGCAGCTTTAGAGAGAACACTGAAGCTTTCTTT. Amino acid sequence: CASSFRENTEAFF.

This chain connects TRBV7-7 to TRBJ2-5; 12 bases agree with TRBD2. J was trimmed by 5 bases and V by 5 bases; bases with no gene match: 12. Germline V gives CDR1 SSHAT, CDR2 FNYEAQ (reference sequence). The CDR3 extends over 17 amino acids. This CDR3 reads CASSPRLAGAPVETQYF. As DNA, the CDR3 is TGTGCCAGCAGCCCCAGACTAGCGGGGGCGCCGGTGGAGACCCAGTACTTC.

V gene TRBV5-1 combines with J gene TRBJ2-2, with TRBD1 matching 8 bases. V was pared by 3 bases and J by 0 bases, with 1 base of the junction left unmatched. The germline V gene has CDR1 SGHRS and CDR2 YFSETQ. The CDR3 extends over 15 amino acids. The CDR3 DNA follows: TGCGCCAGCAGCTCGGACAGGGCGAACACCGGGGAGCTGTTTTTT. Its protein is CASSSDRANTGELFF.

The chain links TRBV10-1 to TRBJ1-5, with a weak D call TRBD1 (6 bases). The CDR3 loop spans 15 amino acids. Germline V gives CDR1 WNHNN, CDR2 SYGVQD (reference sequence). The germline V and J ends were trimmed by 6 bases and 0 bases, with 12 bases remaining between them. CDR3 protein: CASRNTGHSNQPQHF. The CDR3 nucleotides are TGCGCCAGCAGAAATACGGGACATAGCAATCAGCCCCAGCATTTT.

The chain employs TRBV5-1 and TRBJ2-2, with TRBD1 as a possible D gene (6 bases). Between the trimmed V and J ends, which lost 5 bases and 3 bases, there was a span of 14 bases. The CDR3 runs 15 residues. From germline, CDR1 is SGHRS and CDR2 YFSETQ. DNA of the CDR3: TGCGCCAGCAGGTCAACAGGGTCTCACACCGGGGAGCTGTTTTTT. It encodes CASRSTGSHTGELFF.

The chain couples TRBV10-3 to TRBJ2-3; a weak D match, TRBD1 (5 bases). This CDR3 region has 15 residues. With 8 bases removed from V and 0 bases from J, the gap between germline ends came to 15 bases. Per germline, CDR1 ENHRY and CDR2 SYGVKD. The CDR3 DNA sequence: TGTGCCATCGGGGTAGGACATACTAGCACAGATACGCAGTATTTT. Amino acid sequence: CAIGVGHTSTDTQYF.

Note on this clone: Given a much more abundant clone one base away, this may be a read error. The V call is TRBV11-2, the J call TRBJ2-3; 10 bases line up with TRBD2. The CDR3 runs to 15 residues. Trimming took 4 bases from V and 0 from J; bases not matched to a gene: 1. The germline CDR1 and CDR2 sequences are SGHAT and FQNNGV. This CDR3 is CASSSGLASTDTQYF. For the CDR3, the DNA is TGTGCCAGCAGCTCGGGACTAGCGAGCACAGATACGCAGTATTTT.

The chain recombines TRBV19 with TRBJ1-4; possible D gene TRBD1, 5 bases. Germline CDR1 and CDR2: LNHDA and SQIVND (reference sequence). This CDR3 contains 13 residues. Trimming left V 7 bases short and J 4 bases short, with 10 bases between. CDR3 protein: CASNRQFNEKLFF. As DNA, the CDR3 is TGTGCCAGTAACCGACAGTTTAATGAAAAACTGTTTTTT.

This chain links TRBV6-5 with TRBJ2-2; TRBD1 aligns across 7 bases. Germline trimming cut 6 bases from V and 5 bases from J; bases unmatched to any gene: 3. From germline, CDR1 is MNHEY and CDR2 SVGAGI. This CDR3 comprises 13 residues. The CDR3 spells CASRPTGTGELFF. CDR3 bases: TGTGCCAGCAGGCCGACAGGGACCGGGGAGCTGTTTTTT.

V and J are TRBV30 and TRBJ2-1, with D possibly matching TRBD2 (5 bases). CDR1 GTSNPN and CDR2 SVGIG come from the germline V gene (reference sequence). CDR3 length: 12 residues. The V and J ends lost 2 bases and 16 bases respectively, with 18 bases between them. CDR3 in amino acids: CAWSPSGIASFF. CDR3 DNA sequence: TGTGCCTGGAGTCCATCGGGTATAGCGTCTTTCTTC.